The subject of this entry is one TCR beta chain. Its antigen is unknown. It has no much larger one-base neighbor in the sample; base qualities were not kept. This sample was taken from a study of cytomegalovirus exposure and HLA in healthy donors (dated by TCRdb to about 2017). In the study overall: An earlier analysis of 587 of the donors reported about 250 Gb of sequence data and some 120 million unique TCR beta sequences from approximately 180 million T cells. Among over 350 genotyped donors of the cohort, an average of approximately 240,000 unique TCR beta nucleotide sequences were sequenced per donor, around a sixth of them non-productive. In the later analysis, no new phenotypic data were used to find candidate immune exposures; instead, reliance was placed on TCR beta sequences and their occurrence across donors. Because of strong linkage in the cohort, 5 or 6 DR-DQ haplotypes were treated as single units for association and clustering. A later genetic analysis used genome-wide SNP genotypes for about 55% of the 666 donors, treating that subset as a discovery cohort. Around 320 gigabases of sequencing data and approximately 85 million unique TCR sequences were included in an early release covering roughly 600 HLA-typed donors. A later analysis re-examined previously published TCR beta repertoires from hundreds of donors and added high-resolution HLA genotyping to investigate patterns of TCR occurrence. To predict cytomegalovirus infection status, the study combined high-throughput TCR immunosequencing, statistical association of individual TCRs with disease status, and machine learning. HLA typing covered class I and class II loci at four-digit resolution. The study aimed to test whether signatures of past pathogen exposure could be identified by cataloging public T cell receptors. Typing coverage differed by locus: A, B, C, DRB1 and DQB1 were typed in about 629-640 donors, DQA1 in 500 to 550, DPA1 in around 600, and DPB1 in 400 to 490. An earlier analysis of approximately 630 of the donors applied high-throughput TCR beta sequencing to assess whether each TCR beta V gene segment acted as functional or pseudogenic. Using immunosequencing, the study profiled T cell repertoires from about 650 subjects and related those repertoires to cytomegalovirus serostatus. Donor age, sex, ethnicity and CMV serostatus were compiled together with the repertoire data. Of the 398 genotyped donors, about 84% fell in the genetic ancestry cluster associated with self-reported Caucasian donors. All discovery cohort repertoires had been generated on a single sequencing platform. In addition to the first cohort of several hundred subjects, a separate validation cohort of 130 or so different subjects was used. Paper-wide results and their limitations: Because HLA typing was missing for some donors at each locus, association tests included only the typed subset. Cytomegalovirus status was reported to be diagnosed by the classifier with high specificity and sensitivity in both the original and validation cohorts. A cluster of highly shared sequence variants was judged likely to be a technical artifact of the sequencing pipeline. Strong co-occurrence of HLA alleles, especially DR and DQ, made assigning TCR associations to individual alleles difficult. In a later analysis, most CMV-associated TCR beta chains were found to appear HLA-restricted, with HLA associations seemingly driven largely by CMV exposure. Immune exposure information for the cohort was limited to CMV serostatus. V-gene and J-gene trimming of TCR beta chains was associated with a missense DCLRE1C variant in a later genetic analysis, and the association was replicated in an independent cohort. Some IMGT-functional V segments, including TRBV6-2 and TRBV6-3, could not be distinguished by the 87-base-pair reads and were therefore excluded. An earlier analysis of around 540 of the donors showed that most TCR beta V segments appeared in productive rearrangements either about 90% or about 30% of the time, which broadly matched IMGT annotations. Linkage disequilibrium might explain the correlated functional status among segregating V segments, but an unknown experimental factor could not be excluded. Presence/absence analyses assumed roughly uniform sequencing depth across donors, an assumption that may not hold. The study gave a list of 150 to 200 TCR beta chains associated with cytomegalovirus. A further reported finding was that TCR beta sequences accurately predicted the HLA-A and HLA-B alleles for most subjects in the first cohort. According to a later analysis, TCR association rates differed among HLA loci, with DRB1 alleles showing the most associated TCRs and HLA-C alleles showing the fewest. Three of the identified cytomegalovirus-associated TCR beta chains were confirmed in vitro to be specific for cytomegalovirus antigens. Over 15 rarely observed V segments, including chromosome 9 orphons, were excluded from the earlier analysis of several hundred of the donors because counts were too low. Most TCR sequences were observed very rarely across donors, whereas some public TCRs were present in many individuals. According to the authors, the approach could potentially be generalized to other disease states and immunological phenotypes. In this cohort, only TCR beta chains were sequenced, and detectable features were limited by the absence of alpha or paired-chain data. In a later analysis, HLA-associated TCR beta chains showed more clonal expansion and lower generation probabilities than non-associated chains that were equally common. Several of the top co-occurrence clusters appeared to be linked to parvovirus B19, influenza, CMV and Epstein-Barr virus, according to a later analysis. A later genetic analysis reported fewer N-insertions in productive TCRs among donors in an Asian-associated ancestry cluster than the roughly 670-donor mean. At a false discovery rate of 0.05, a later analysis linked 15,000 to 20,000 TCR beta sequences to specific HLA alleles.

The library was made by the immunoSEQ multiplex PCR assay. For the multiplex PCR, a mixture combining 60 forward primers for TCR Vbeta segments and 13 reverse primers for TCR Jbeta segments was used. The CDR3 region of rearranged TCR beta genes was amplified from genomic DNA by a multiplex PCR assay. The Illumina HiSeq System was used to sequence the amplified TCR beta libraries as 87-base-pair reads. On the study's bioinformatics: A later analysis counted about 80 million unique TCR beta chains across the 700 or so repertoires, and 10 million to 11 million of these chains were shared by at least two donors. Raw reads were error-corrected and collapsed into unique sequences by a nearest-neighbor algorithm in which closely related sequences were merged to remove PCR and sequencing errors. Alignment of CDR3 sequences to IMGT reference sequences was used to assign V, D and J gene segments. For a sequence to be retained, at least a six-nucleotide match to both a V gene segment and a J gene segment was required. A rearrangement counted as productive if the CDR3 had no stop codons and remained in frame with V and J, and every other rearrangement counted as non-productive. Following IMGT convention, CDR3 was defined as the stretch from the second conserved V-encoded cysteine up to the conserved J-encoded phenylalanine. Sequences without an unambiguous match to a single V gene segment were excluded from the earlier analysis of a few hundred of the donors. An earlier analysis of about 590 of the donors classified V segments as functional when productive rearrangements were above 56.7% and as segregating when the standard deviation between donors was above 5%. To diagnose cytomegalovirus status from the catalog of TCR beta chain sequences, a statistical classification framework was built. In a later analysis, V and J genes were assigned by comparing TCR nucleotide sequences against IMGT/GENE-DB human TR gene sequences. The TCRdist pipeline was used in a later analysis to assign CDR3 sequences and most-parsimonious VDJ recombination scenarios. A later analysis defined each TCR beta chain by its CDR3 amino acid sequence plus V-gene family, and excluded reads lacking a unique V-gene family. In a later analysis, several hundred highly shared, low-generation-probability nucleotide sequences were removed to address suspected cross-contamination and a sequencing artifact. A later analysis calculated a clonal expansion index for each public chain from normalized within-repertoire ranks of inferred template counts. In a later analysis, generation probabilities were computed using a VDJ recombination model fitted to out-of-frame rearrangements, and the results were checked against IGoR. In a later analysis, hypergeometric tests were used to score TCR-TCR, TCR-HLA and TCR-CMV co-occurrence, with a repertoire-size bias correction applied to TCR pairs. To estimate false discovery rates, a later analysis permuted the HLA or CMV assignments 20 times. In a later analysis, co-occurring TCRs were grouped using DBSCAN, with TCRdist sequence similarity added in when clustering inside HLA-allele-positive subsets. Repertoires with fewer than 30,000 or more than 120,000 public chains were left out of co-occurrence clustering, as were five repertoires with anomalous nucleotide sharing. TCRdb holds this immuneACCESS table with in-frame rearrangements only. Some clones are missing; in checked studies, unresolved V genes explain under half, and the rest has no known cause. V, J and clone size are taken as reported in that table, and D and trimming were inferred from the DNA itself. The sample table lists around 130,000 clones, less than 85% of them with a count of one. The ten biggest clones cover around 1.9% of the sample.

According to the germline V gene, CDR1 reads ENHRY and CDR2 reads SYGVKD. Spanning cysteine to phenylalanine, the CDR3 consists of 13 amino acids. The read is trimmed to its CDR3 DNA, 39 bases read in frame from base 1. Between the V and J ends, shortened by 8 bases and 0 bases respectively, the junction contains 8 bases. The cohort comprised some 730 healthy bone marrow donors. All cohort members were sampled while nominally healthy, although unrecorded immune exposures were likely present. The donor was CMV seronegative and was included in the group of about 400 seronegative cohort members. Every donor gave a peripheral blood sample, and the peripheral blood mononuclear cells from that sample were used for TCR beta sequencing. Genomic DNA was extracted from the blood cell samples with the Qiagen DNeasy Blood Extraction Kit.

The sequence is built from TRBV10-3 and TRBJ1-5; a tentative D call is TRBD1 (6 bases match). This receptor was identified in a man aged 35-49 years in good health and CMV-seronegative. The sample consisted of PBMCs. The nucleotides read TGTGCCATCCGGACAGCTAGCAATCAGCCCCAGCATTTT. It specifies CAIRTASNQPQHF.